This T cell receptor (beta chain) was captured by sequencing in a study of identical twins. Notes on this clonotype: Antigen specificity is unknown.

CDR3 length: 17 amino acids. With template switching, a universal primer site was added, and the cDNA carried unique molecular identifiers. TCRdb re-called the 5' RACE reads through MiXCR, storing one row per CDR3 protein. The table shows some 660,000 distinct CDR3 sequences, with 8.6% occurring only once. Healthy Caucasians provided all donations. Findings and caveats of the study: With monozygotic twins, out-of-frame TCR alpha sharing exceeded what models estimated.

The same sample was also used in a study of yellow fever vaccine responses in identical twins.

The J gene is TRBJ2-1, the V gene TRBV21-1; TRBD1, the table's D call, lacks a check against the DNA. TRBV21-1 constitutes a pseudogene. The origin of this receptor is a woman between 18 and 30 years old in good health. The sample taken for sequencing was PBMCs. The CDR3 loop reads CASSKSTLGRRIDEQFF. In nucleotides, the CDR3 is TGTGCCAGCAGCAAATCGACCCTGGGACGGAGGATAGATGAGCAGTTCTTC.